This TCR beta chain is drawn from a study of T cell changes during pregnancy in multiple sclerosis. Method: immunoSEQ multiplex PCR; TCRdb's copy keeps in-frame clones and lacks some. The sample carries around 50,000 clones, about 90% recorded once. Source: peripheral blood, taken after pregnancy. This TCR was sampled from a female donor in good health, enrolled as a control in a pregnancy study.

The CDR3 region is CATGSTRTGSKYF. For the CDR3, the DNA is TGTGCCACCGGAAGTACCAGGACAGGGTCGAAGTACTTC. The chain links TRBV15 to TRBJ2-7, with 8 bases identical to TRBD1. Germline V gives CDR1 LNHNV, CDR2 YYDKDF (reference sequence). V gave up 8 bases and J gave up 11 bases; unmatched junction bases: 14. The CDR3 consists of 13 residues.